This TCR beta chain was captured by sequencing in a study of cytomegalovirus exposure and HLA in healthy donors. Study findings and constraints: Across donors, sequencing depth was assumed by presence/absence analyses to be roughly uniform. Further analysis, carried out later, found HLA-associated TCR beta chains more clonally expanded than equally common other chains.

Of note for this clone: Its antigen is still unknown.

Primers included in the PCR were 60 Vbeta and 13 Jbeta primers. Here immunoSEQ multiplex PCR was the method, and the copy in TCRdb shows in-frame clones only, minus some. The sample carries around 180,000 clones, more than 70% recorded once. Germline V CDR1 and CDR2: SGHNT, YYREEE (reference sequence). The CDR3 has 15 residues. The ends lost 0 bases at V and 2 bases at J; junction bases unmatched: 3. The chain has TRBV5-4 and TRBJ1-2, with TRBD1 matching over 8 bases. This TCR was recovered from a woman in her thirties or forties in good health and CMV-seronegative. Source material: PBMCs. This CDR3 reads CASSLVRTGNYGYTF. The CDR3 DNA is TGTGCCAGCAGCTTGGTTCGGACAGGGAACTATGGCTACACCTTC.